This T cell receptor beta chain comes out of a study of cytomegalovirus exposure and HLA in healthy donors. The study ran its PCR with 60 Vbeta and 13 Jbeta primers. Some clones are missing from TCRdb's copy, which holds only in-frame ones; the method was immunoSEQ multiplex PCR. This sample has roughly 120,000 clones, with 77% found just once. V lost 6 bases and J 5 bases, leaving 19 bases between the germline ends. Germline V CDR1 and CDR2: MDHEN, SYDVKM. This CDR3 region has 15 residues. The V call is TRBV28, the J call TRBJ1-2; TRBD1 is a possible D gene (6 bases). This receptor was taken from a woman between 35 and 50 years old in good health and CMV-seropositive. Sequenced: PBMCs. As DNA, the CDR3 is TGTGCCAGCAGCCGCGGGGCGGGGGGCAAATATGGCTACACCTTC. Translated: CASSRGAGGKYGYTF.